This T cell receptor (beta chain) was sequenced for a study of response to subunit inactivated influenza vaccine. Notes on this clonotype: Antigen unknown.

Study outcomes and limitations: Authors suggested each seasonal influenza vaccination recruits few new T cells.

Each CDR3 protein is one row after TCRdb ran MiXCR on the RT-PCR reads. The sample lists 490,000 or so distinct CDR3 sequences; about 7.6% were seen once. Germline values: CDR1 DFQATT, CDR2 SNEGSKA (reference sequence). This CDR3 spans 14 amino acids. V lost 5 bases, J lost 4 bases, and 17 bases lay in between. The source is a man aged 50-75 years who received an inactivated influenza vaccine. The sequencing used PBMCs from blood, collected roughly 24 months after vaccination. The V and J genes are TRBV20-1 and TRBJ1-2; D may be TRBD1 (5 bases). The CDR3 protein is CSAQLTARGYGYTF. CDR3 in DNA: TGCAGTGCTCAATTGACTGCTAGGGGCTATGGCTACACCTTC.